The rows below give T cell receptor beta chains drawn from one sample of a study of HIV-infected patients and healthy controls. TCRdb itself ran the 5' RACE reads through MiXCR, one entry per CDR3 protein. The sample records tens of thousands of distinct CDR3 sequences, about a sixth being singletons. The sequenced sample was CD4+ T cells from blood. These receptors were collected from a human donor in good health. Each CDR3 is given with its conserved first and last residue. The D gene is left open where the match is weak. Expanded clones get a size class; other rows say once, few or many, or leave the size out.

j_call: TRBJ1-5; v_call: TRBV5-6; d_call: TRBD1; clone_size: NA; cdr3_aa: CASSPRTGRYSNQPQHF; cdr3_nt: TGTGCCAGCAGCCCCCGGACAGGACGATATAGCAATCAGCCCCAGCATTTT
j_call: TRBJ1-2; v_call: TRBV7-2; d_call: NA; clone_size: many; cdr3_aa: CASSSQNPGRVNYGYTF; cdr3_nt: TGTGCCAGCAGCTCACAAAATCCGGGACGGGTTAACTATGGCTACACCTTC
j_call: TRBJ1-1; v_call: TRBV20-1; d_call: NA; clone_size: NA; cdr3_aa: CSASTGRLNTEAFF; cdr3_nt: TGCAGTGCTAGCACGGGACGCCTGAACACTGAAGCTTTCTTT
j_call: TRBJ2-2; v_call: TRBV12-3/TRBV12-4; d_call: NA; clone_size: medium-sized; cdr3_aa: CASRIQGSWTGELFF; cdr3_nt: TGTGCCAGCAGGATACAGGGCTCCTGGACCGGGGAGCTGTTTTTT
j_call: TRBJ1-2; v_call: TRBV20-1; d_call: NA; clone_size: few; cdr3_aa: CSASVPPGAYYGYTF; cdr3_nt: TGCAGTGCTAGTGTTCCCCCCGGGGCCTATTATGGCTACACCTTC
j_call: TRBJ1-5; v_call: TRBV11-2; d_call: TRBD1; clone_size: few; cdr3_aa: CASSLGTGSYQPQHF; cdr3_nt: TGTGCCAGCAGCTTAGGGACAGGTTCGTATCAGCCCCAGCATTTT
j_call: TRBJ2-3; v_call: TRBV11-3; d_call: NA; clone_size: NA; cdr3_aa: CASKNTRTVSPDTQYF; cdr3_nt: TGTGCCAGCAAAAATACCCGGACAGTCAGCCCAGATACGCAGTATTTT
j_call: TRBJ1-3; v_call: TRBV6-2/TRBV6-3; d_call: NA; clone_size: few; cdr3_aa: CASSDPSRLRSGNTIYF; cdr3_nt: TGTGCCAGCAGTGATCCATCCCGTTTACGCTCTGGAAACACCATATATTTT
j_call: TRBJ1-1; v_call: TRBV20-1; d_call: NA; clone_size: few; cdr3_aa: CSATRGAEAFF; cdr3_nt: TGCAGTGCTACCAGGGGCGCTGAAGCTTTCTTT
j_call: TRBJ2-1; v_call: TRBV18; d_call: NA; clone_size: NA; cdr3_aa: CASSPPQASSYNEQFF; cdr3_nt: TGTGCCAGCTCACCACCCCAGGCTAGCTCCTACAATGAGCAGTTCTTC
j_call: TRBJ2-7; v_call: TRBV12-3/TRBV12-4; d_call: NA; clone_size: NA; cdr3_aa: CASSFGYEQYF; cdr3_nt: TGTGCCAGCAGTTTTGGGTACGAGCAGTACTTC
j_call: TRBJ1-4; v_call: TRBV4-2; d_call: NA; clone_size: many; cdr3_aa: CASGFINEKLFF; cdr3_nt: TGTGCCAGCGGTTTCATAAATGAAAAACTGTTTTTT
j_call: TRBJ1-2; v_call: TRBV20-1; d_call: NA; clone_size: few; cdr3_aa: CSADAGRGYGYTF; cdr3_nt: TGCAGTGCGGACGCCGGGAGAGGCTATGGCTACACCTTC
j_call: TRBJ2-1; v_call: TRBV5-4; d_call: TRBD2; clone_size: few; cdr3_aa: CASSLAGPSSGRVNEQFF; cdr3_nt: TGTGCCAGCAGCTTGGCCGGCCCATCTAGCGGGAGAGTCAATGAGCAGTTCTTC
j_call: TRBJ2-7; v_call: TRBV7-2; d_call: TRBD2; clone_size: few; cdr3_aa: CASSSRTSGGSSYEQYF; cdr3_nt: TGTGCCAGCAGCTCTAGGACTAGCGGGGGGAGCTCCTACGAGCAGTACTTC
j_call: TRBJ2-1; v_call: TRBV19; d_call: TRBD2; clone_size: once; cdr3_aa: CASSIGSGGIKPNEQFF; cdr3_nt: TGTGCCAGTAGTATAGGGTCGGGAGGGATAAAACCCAATGAGCAGTTCTTC
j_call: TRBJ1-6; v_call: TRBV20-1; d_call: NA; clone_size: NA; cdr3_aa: CSARDNKWGPVGYNSPLHF; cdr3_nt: TGCAGTGCTAGAGATAATAAATGGGGACCGGTGGGCTATAATTCACCCCTCCACTTT
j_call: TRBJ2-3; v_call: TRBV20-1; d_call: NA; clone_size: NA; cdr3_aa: CSALSPGISTDTQYF; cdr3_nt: TGCAGTGCTCTCTCTCCCGGGATTAGCACAGATACGCAGTATTTT
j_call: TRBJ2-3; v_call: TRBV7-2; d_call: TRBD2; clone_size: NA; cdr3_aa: CASSRQLTSGTDTQYF; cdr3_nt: TGTGCCAGCAGCCGACAGCTCACTAGCGGAACAGATACGCAGTATTTT
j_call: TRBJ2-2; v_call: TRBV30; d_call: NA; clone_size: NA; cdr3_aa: CAWRENTGELFF; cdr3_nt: TGTGCCTGGAGGGAGAACACCGGGGAGCTGTTTTTT
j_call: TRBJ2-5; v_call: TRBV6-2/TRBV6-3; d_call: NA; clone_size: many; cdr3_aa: CASSGGQLYQETQYF; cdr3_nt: TGTGCCAGCAGTGGGGGGCAGCTGTACCAAGAGACCCAGTACTTC
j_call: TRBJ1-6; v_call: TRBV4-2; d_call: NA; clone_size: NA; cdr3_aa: CASSQITGTYNSPLHF; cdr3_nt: TGTGCCAGCAGCCAGATTACCGGGACTTATAATTCACCCCTCCACTTT
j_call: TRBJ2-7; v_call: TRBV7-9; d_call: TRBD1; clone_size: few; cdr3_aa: CASSSGHRDSLSYEQYF; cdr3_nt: TGTGCCAGCAGCTCCGGACACCGGGACAGTCTATCCTACGAGCAGTACTTC
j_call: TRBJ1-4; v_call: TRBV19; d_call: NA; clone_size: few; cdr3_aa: CASSIDPGLEKLFF; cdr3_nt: TGTGCCAGTAGTATAGATCCCGGACTTGAAAAACTGTTTTTT